The 4 T cell receptor beta chains below come from one sample, sequenced in a study of cytomegalovirus exposure and HLA in healthy donors. Some clones are missing from TCRdb's copy, which holds only in-frame ones; the method was immunoSEQ multiplex PCR. Among approximately 98,000 clones listed, over 75% were seen once. The source material was PBMCs. All receptors derive from a woman aged 18-30 years in good health and CMV-seronegative.

The chain uses TRBV19 and TRBJ2-7; the match to TRBD1 covers 7 bases. The CDR3 length is 15 residues. Trimming at V came to 5 bases and at J to 1 base, leaving 8 bases not matched to a gene. Germline CDR1 and CDR2: LNHDA and SQIVND (reference sequence). CDR3 coding DNA: TGTGCCAGTAGTCCAACAGGGGACCCTTCCTACGAGCAGTACTTC. This encodes CASSPTGDPSYEQYF.

V is TRBV14 and J is TRBJ1-2, with D hard to call. Germline CDR1 reads SGHDN; CDR2 reads FVKESK. Trimming left V 1 base short and J 7 bases short, with 16 bases between. The CDR3 length is 15 residues. The CDR3 loop is CASSQVPGRVGGYTF. The CDR3 nucleotides are TGTGCCAGCAGCCAAGTACCGGGGAGGGTTGGTGGCTACACCTTC.

The V and J genes are TRBV13 and TRBJ2-1; weak D call: TRBD2 (6 bases). There are 17 residues in the CDR3. Germline V gene sequence: CDR1 PRHDT, CDR2 FYEKMQ (reference sequence). Trimming took 5 bases from V and 0 from J, leaving 17 bases between them. Here the CDR3 DNA reads TGTGCCAGCAGCACCAGAGATAGCGGCGACTCCTACAATGAGCAGTTCTTC. Translation gives CASSTRDSGDSYNEQFF.

This clone showed up just a few times. V and J are TRBV7-8 and TRBJ1-6; D perhaps matches TRBD1 (5 bases). This CDR3 has 14 amino acids. Trimming cost V 6 bases and J 9 bases, with 15 bases left between them. Germline values: CDR1 SGHVS, CDR2 FQNEAQ. CDR3 protein: CASSHDRETSPLHF. The DNA of the CDR3 is TGTGCCAGCAGTCATGACAGAGAAACTTCACCCCTCCACTTT.